What follows describes a single TCR beta chain. This sample was taken from a study of blood T cells in healthy people across ages. About the research overall: Capture by template switching was about one barcoded beta molecule per two T cells.

With a J-beta primer mix and a sample-barcoded 5' primer, a second PCR ran 7 to 11 cycles. Carrying 12 random nucleotides, a template-switch adaptor labeled each individual cDNA molecule. Each CDR3 protein gets one entry after TCRdb re-called the 5' RACE reads with MiXCR. The profile shows approximately 800,000 distinct CDR3 sequences, 45% to 70% of them singletons. Each donor gave ten milliliters of peripheral blood. The source is a man aged 35 to 55 in good health. Sequenced material: blood.

DNA for the CDR3: TGTGCCAGCAGCGCAACAGGGGGCGCCTACAATGAGCAGTACTTC. It translates to CASSATGGAYNEQYF. V gene TRBV7-9 combines with J gene TRBJ2-1; 9 nucleotides agree with TRBD1. The J call is in doubt because the DNA end fits TRBJ2-7 better. The CDR3 has 15 residues. Germline-derived CDR1 and CDR2 are SEHNR and FQNEAQ (reference sequence).